Below, one T cell receptor (beta chain) is given with its context. Its antigen is still unknown. A read error may be the cause here, since a much bigger clone is one base away. This sample is drawn from a study of blood T cells in healthy people across ages. Study-wide points: A conclusive naive versus antigen-experienced comparison was prevented by the unsorted PBMCs.

The CDR3 consists of 12 residues. From germline, CDR1 is DFQATT and CDR2 SNEGSKA (reference sequence). Primed by a sample-barcoded 5' primer and a J-beta primer mix, a second PCR proceeded for 7 to 11 cycles. TCRdb reprocessed the 5' RACE reads via MiXCR and lists one record per CDR3 protein. The sample holds hundreds of thousands of distinct CDR3 sequences, around 32% seen once. Sequences were obtained from blood. This TCR derives from a woman older than 75 in good health. The chain combines TRBV20-1 with TRBJ2-7; 7 bases fit TRBD2. Written as DNA, the CDR3 is TGCAGGGCCGGGGAGGGGCCCTACGAGCAGTACTTC. This translates into CRAGEGPYEQYF.